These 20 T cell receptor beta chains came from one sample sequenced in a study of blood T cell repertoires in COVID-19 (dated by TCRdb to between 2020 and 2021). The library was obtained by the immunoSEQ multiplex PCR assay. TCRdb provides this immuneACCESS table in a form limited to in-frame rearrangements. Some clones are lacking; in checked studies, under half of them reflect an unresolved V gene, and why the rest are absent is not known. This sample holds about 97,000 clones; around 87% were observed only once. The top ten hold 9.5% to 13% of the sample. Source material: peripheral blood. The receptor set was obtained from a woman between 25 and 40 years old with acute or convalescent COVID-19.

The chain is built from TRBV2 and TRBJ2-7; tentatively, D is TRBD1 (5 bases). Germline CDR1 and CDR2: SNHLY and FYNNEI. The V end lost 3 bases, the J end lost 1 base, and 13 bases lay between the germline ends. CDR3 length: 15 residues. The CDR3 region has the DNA TGTGCCAGCAGTGAGGTACAGGTCCTATCCTACGAGCAGTACTTC. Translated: CASSEVQVLSYEQYF.

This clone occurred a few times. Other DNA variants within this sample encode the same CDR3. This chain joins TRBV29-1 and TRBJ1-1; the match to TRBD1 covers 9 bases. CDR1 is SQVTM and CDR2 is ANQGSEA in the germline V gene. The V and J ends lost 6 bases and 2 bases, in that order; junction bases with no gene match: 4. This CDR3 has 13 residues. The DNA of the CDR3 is TGCAGCGTCGAGGGACAGGGAAACACTGAAGCTTTCTTT. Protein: CSVEGQGNTEAFF.

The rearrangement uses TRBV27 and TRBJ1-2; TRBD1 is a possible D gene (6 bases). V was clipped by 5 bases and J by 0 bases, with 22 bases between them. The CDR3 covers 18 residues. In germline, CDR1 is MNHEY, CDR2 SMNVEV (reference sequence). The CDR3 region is CASSPVGEGTKANYGYTF. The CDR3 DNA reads TGTGCCAGCAGTCCAGTGGGGGAGGGGACAAAAGCTAACTATGGCTACACCTTC.

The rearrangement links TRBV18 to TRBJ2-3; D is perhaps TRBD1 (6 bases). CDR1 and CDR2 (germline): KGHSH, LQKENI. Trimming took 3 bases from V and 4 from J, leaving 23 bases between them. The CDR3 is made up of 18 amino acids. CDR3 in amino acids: CASSPRFSTQGWADTQYF. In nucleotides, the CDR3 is TGTGCCAGCTCACCCCGCTTCTCAACACAGGGCTGGGCAGATACGCAGTATTTT. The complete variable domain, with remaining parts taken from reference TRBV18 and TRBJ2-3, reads NAGVMQNPRHLVRRRGQEARLRCSPMKGHSHVYWYRQLPEEGLKFMVYLQKENIIDESGMPKERFSAEFPKEGPSILRIQQVVRGDSAAYFCASSPRFSTQGWADTQYFGPGTRLTVL.

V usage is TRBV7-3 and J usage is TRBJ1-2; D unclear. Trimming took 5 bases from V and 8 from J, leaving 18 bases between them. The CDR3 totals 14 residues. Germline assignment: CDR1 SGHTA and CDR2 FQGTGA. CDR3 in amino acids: CASSPSSGSDGYTF. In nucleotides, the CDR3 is TGTGCCAGCAGCCCCTCGTCGGGATCTGACGGCTACACCTTC.

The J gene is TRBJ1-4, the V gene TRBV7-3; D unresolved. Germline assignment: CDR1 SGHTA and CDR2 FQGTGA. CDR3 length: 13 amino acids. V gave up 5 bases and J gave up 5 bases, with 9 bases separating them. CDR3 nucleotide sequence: TGTGCCAGCAGCCCGGGATCAAATGAAAAACTGTTTTTT. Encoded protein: CASSPGSNEKLFF.

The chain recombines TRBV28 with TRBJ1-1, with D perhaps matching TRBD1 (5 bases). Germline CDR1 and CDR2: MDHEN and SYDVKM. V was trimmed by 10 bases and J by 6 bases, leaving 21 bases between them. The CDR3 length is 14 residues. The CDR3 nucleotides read TGTGCCACCTACCCGCTGGGTGGGGGGGCTGAAGCTTTCTTT. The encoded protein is CATYPLGGGAEAFF.

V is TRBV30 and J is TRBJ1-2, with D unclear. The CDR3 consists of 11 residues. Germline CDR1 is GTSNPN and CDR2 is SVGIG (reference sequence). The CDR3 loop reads CAFGSNYGYTF. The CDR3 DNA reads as TGTGCTTTCGGGAGCAACTATGGCTACACCTTC.

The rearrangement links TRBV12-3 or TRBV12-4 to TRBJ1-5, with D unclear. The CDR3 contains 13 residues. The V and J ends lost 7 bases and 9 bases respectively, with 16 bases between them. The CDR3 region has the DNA TGTGCCAGCACCTGGGGAGGGCTAGGGCCCCAGCATTTT. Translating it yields CASTWGGLGPQHF.

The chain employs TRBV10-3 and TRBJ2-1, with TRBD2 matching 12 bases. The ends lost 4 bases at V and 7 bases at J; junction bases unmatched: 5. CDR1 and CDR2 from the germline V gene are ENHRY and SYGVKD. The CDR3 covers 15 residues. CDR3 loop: CAISGVTSGSNEQFF. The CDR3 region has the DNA TGTGCCATCAGTGGTGTGACTAGCGGGAGTAATGAGCAGTTCTTC.

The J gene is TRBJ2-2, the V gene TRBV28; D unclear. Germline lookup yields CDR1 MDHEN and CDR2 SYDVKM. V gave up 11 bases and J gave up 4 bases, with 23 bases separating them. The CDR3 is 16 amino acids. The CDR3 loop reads CASAVPGEAITGELFF. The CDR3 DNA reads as TGTGCCTCAGCAGTCCCCGGAGAGGCCATCACCGGGGAGCTGTTTTTT.

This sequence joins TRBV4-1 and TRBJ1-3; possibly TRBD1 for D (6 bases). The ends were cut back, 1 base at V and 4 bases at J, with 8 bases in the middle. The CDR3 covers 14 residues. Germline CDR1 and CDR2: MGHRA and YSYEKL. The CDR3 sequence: CASSQGRGGNTIYF. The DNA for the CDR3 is TGCGCCAGCAGCCAAGGCAGGGGAGGAAACACCATATATTTT.

DNA for the CDR3: TGTGCCATCAGGGACAGTCTCAACCTTCCCTTGAGCTCTGGAAACACCATATATTTT. Encoded protein: CAIRDSLNLPLSSGNTIYF. The chain is built from TRBV10-3 and TRBJ1-3, with D tentatively TRBD1 (6 bases). The CDR3 is made up of 19 amino acids. CDR1 and CDR2 from the germline V gene are ENHRY and SYGVKD. V shed 6 bases and J shed 0 bases, with 24 bases lying between them.

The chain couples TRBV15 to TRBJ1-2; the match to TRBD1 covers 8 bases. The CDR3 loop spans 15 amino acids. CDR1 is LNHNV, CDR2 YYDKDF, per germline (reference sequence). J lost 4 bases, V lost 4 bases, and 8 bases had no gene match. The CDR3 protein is CATSTPGQGSYGYTF. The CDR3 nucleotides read TGTGCCACCAGCACCCCCGGACAGGGATCCTATGGCTACACCTTC.

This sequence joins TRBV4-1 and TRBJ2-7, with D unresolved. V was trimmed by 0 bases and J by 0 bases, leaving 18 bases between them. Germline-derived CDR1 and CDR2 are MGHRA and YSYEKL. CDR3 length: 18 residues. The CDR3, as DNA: TGCGCCAGCAGCCAAGATCAACTTTGGCAGGTTACCTCCTACGAGCAGTACTTC. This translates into CASSQDQLWQVTSYEQYF.

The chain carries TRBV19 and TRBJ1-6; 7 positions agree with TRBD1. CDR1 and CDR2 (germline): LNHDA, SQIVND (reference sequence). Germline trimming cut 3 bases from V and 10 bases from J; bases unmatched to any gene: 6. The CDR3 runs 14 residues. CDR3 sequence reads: CASSMRQGESPLHF. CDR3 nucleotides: TGTGCCAGTAGTATGAGACAGGGAGAATCACCCCTCCACTTT.

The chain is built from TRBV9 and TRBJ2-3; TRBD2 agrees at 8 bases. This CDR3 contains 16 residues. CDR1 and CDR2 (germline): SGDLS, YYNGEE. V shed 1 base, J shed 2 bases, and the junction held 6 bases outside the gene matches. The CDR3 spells CASSVSGGGFTDTQYF. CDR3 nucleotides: TGTGCCAGCAGCGTAAGCGGCGGGGGGTTCACAGATACGCAGTATTTT.

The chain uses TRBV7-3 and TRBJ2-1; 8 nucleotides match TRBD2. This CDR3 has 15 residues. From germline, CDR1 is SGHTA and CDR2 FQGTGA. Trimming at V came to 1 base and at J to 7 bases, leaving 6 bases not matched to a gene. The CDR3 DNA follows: TGTGCCAGCAGCTTAAGGCCGGGAGGGGATAATGAGCAGTTCTTC. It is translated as CASSLRPGGDNEQFF.

CDR3: CASKHLVEDRYEQYF. The CDR3 DNA reads as TGTGCCAGCAAGCACCTCGTGGAGGACCGCTACGAGCAGTACTTC. The rearrangement joins TRBV28 to TRBJ2-7; D might be TRBD2 (5 bases). CDR3 length equals 15 residues. Per germline, CDR1 MDHEN and CDR2 SYDVKM. V dropped 7 bases and J dropped 3 bases, with 19 bases sitting between them. The full variable domain, its missing parts supplied by reference TRBV28 and TRBJ2-7, is DVKVTQSSRYLVKRTGEKVFLECVQDMDHENMFWYRQDPGLGLRLIYFSYDVKMKEKGDIPEGYSVSREKKERFSLILESASTNQTSMYLCASKHLVEDRYEQYFGPGTRLTVT.

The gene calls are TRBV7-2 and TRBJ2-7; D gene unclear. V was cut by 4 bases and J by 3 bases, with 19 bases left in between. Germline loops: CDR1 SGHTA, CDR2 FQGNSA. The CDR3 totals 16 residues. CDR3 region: CASSSQPPFRVYEQYF. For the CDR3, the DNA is TGTGCCAGCAGCTCCCAACCCCCTTTCCGGGTCTACGAGCAGTACTTC.